The sequence of this T cell receptor (beta chain) was determined in a study of blood T cell repertoires in COVID-19. Here immunoSEQ multiplex PCR was the method, and the copy in TCRdb shows in-frame clones only, minus some. The sample lists 200,000 to 250,000 clones, 84% occurring once. Remarks on this clone: One end of the junction fails to match germline, which may point to a read error.

Germline assignment: CDR1 DFQATT and CDR2 SNEGSKA (reference sequence). CDR3 length: 16 amino acids. The sequence was obtained from a woman older than 75 with active or convalescent COVID-19. The sequencing input was peripheral blood. The V gene is TRBV20-1, the J gene TRBJ1-5, with 9 bases aligning to TRBD1. The CDR3: CSASRTGDYSNRPQHF. CDR3 in DNA: TGCAGTGCTAGTAGGACAGGGGATTATAGCAATCGGCCCCAGCATTTT.